These 22 T cell receptor beta chains came from one sample sequenced in a study of T-cell reconstitution after alpha-beta-depleted transplantation in children. Unique molecular identifiers were incorporated during preparation of the TCRbeta library. Each CDR3 protein gets one entry after TCRdb re-called the PCR reads with MiXCR. The repertoire has more than 450,000 distinct CDR3 sequences, around 16% of them found once; the top ten carry about 3.1%. Sequenced material: PBMCs from the stem cell graft donor, taken from the stem cell graft. The receptors were sampled from a human donor who donated a stem cell graft to a child with acute lymphoblastic leukemia.

V gene TRBV7-8 combines with J gene TRBJ1-1; possible D gene TRBD1, 5 bases. V lost 3 bases, J lost 2 bases, and 16 bases lay in between. This CDR3 region has 16 residues. Germline V lookup: CDR1 SGHVS, CDR2 FQNEAQ. The CDR3: CASSFNQGGDNTEAFF. The CDR3 coding sequence is TGTGCCAGCAGCTTCAACCAGGGAGGGGACAACACTGAAGCTTTCTTT.

V is TRBV10-3 and J is TRBJ2-1; 12 bases match TRBD2. The CDR3 totals 15 residues. CDR1 ENHRY and CDR2 SYGVKD come from the germline V gene. The trim removed 6 bases at V and 8 bases at J, leaving 8 bases unmatched. The CDR3 DNA sequence: TGTGCCATCAGCGAACTAGCGGGAGGAAGGGATGAGCAGTTCTTC. It specifies CAISELAGGRDEQFF.

In its sample, this clonotype was seen a few times. The rearrangement joins TRBV12-3 or TRBV12-4 to TRBJ2-3, with D tentatively TRBD1 (5 bases). The V end was cut by 8 bases, the J end by 4 bases, with 16 bases between. The CDR3 is 14 residues long. CDR3 sequence: CASLPTRVADTQYF. The CDR3 DNA follows: TGTGCCAGCTTACCCACCAGGGTTGCAGATACGCAGTATTTT.

The sample holds many counts of this clonotype. The gene calls are TRBV29-1 and TRBJ2-1; 9 bases are shared with TRBD2. Germline V lookup: CDR1 SQVTM, CDR2 ANQGSEA. The CDR3 runs to 14 residues. The trim removed 6 bases at V and 0 bases at J, leaving 3 bases unmatched. CDR3 nucleotides: TGCAGCGTGAGCGGGAGGAGCTCCTACAATGAGCAGTTCTTC. It translates to CSVSGRSSYNEQFF.

This sequence joins TRBV5-6 and TRBJ2-2; 8 bases match TRBD2. Losses at the gene ends were 1 base for V and 7 bases for J; bases not matched to a gene: 9. The CDR3 contains 16 residues. The germline gives CDR1 SGHDT, CDR2 YYEEEE. This CDR3 is CASSLIREGRNGELFF. The DNA of the CDR3 is TGTGCCAGCAGCTTGATACGGGAGGGCCGAAACGGGGAGCTGTTTTTT.

V is TRBV9 and J is TRBJ2-3; 7 bases are a match to TRBD2. After removal of 4 bases from V and 1 base from J, the junction contained 6 bases not matched to a gene. CDR1 is SGDLS and CDR2 is YYNGEE in the germline V gene. The CDR3 contains 15 residues. The CDR3 bases are TGTGCCAGCAGCACGGCGGGAGACGGCACAGATACGCAGTATTTT. Translation: CASSTAGDGTDTQYF.

The chain combines TRBV3-1 with TRBJ2-3; D gene ambiguous. V was cut by 1 base and J by 5 bases, with 10 bases left in between. The length of the CDR3 is 14 residues. Germline CDR1 reads LGHDT; CDR2 reads YNNKEL (reference sequence). In nucleotides, the CDR3 is TGTGCCAGCAGCCAAGGGGAAGGGAAAGATACGCAGTATTTT. This gives the protein CASSQGEGKDTQYF.

Details on this clonotype: A junction boundary mismatches the germline segment, possibly from a read error. This chain uses TRBV5-6 with TRBJ2-4, with D perhaps given as TRBD1 or TRBD2 (5 bases each). This CDR3 comprises 14 residues. Germline V gene lookup returns CDR1 SGHDT and CDR2 YYEEEE. This chain's CDR3 is CASSLAGAGRWLDF. The CDR3 DNA is TGTGCCAGCAGCTTGGCCGGGGCAGGGCGGTGGTTGGACTTC.

This clonotype was seen a few times. This chain links TRBV20-1 with TRBJ1-1, with D perhaps matching TRBD1 (5 bases). Between the trimmed V and J ends, which lost 2 bases and 3 bases, there was a span of 16 bases. Germline V gene data show CDR1 as DFQATT and CDR2 as SNEGSKA (reference sequence). CDR3 size: 15 residues. DNA of the CDR3: TGCAGTGCTAGAAGTCGACGGGGGAGGGACACTGAAGCTTTCTTT. Protein: CSARSRRGRDTEAFF.

The rearrangement joins TRBV5-6 to TRBJ2-1; D is undetermined. CDR3 length: 12 residues. The germline gives CDR1 SGHDT, CDR2 YYEEEE. V was cut by 1 base and J by 6 bases, with 5 bases left in between. CDR3 residues: CASSLFLNEQFF. The CDR3 DNA reads as TGTGCCAGCAGCTTGTTTCTCAATGAGCAGTTCTTC.

The V call is TRBV5-1, the J call TRBJ2-4, with 10 nucleotides matching TRBD2. Germline V gene sequence: CDR1 SGHRS, CDR2 YFSETQ. The CDR3 totals 15 residues. Unmatched junction bases numbered 7, after V lost 5 bases and J lost 5 bases. The CDR3 region is CASSASGSPQNIQYF. Here the CDR3 DNA reads TGCGCCAGCAGTGCTAGCGGGAGTCCCCAAAACATTCAGTACTTC.

This rearrangement joins TRBV19 to TRBJ2-1, with 11 bases matching TRBD2. This CDR3 spans 18 amino acids. Germline loops: CDR1 LNHDA, CDR2 SQIVND (reference sequence). Losses at the gene ends were 4 bases for V and 5 bases for J; bases not matched to a gene: 13. The CDR3 coding sequence is TGTGCCAGTAGTAAACTAGCGGGAGCCCCGAGCCTTGACAATGAGCAGTTCTTC. Protein product: CASSKLAGAPSLDNEQFF.

The CDR3 is CASSTRGSEAFF. The CDR3, as DNA: TGTGCCAGCAGCACCCGAGGGAGTGAAGCTTTCTTT. The chain joins TRBV21-1 to TRBJ1-1. TRBV21-1 has pseudogene status. CDR3 length: 12 residues.

This clonotype was counted only a few times. V usage is TRBV7-9 and J usage is TRBJ2-1, with D perhaps matching TRBD2 (6 bases). CDR1 and CDR2 (germline): SEHNR, FQNEAQ (reference sequence). With 8 bases removed from V and 4 bases from J, the gap between germline ends came to 9 bases. This CDR3 is built from 12 residues. CDR3 amino acids: CASLGGYNEQFF. CDR3 sequence (DNA): TGTGCCAGCCTCGGGGGTTACAATGAGCAGTTCTTC.

This clonotype was found a few times. This chain links TRBV29-1 with TRBJ2-3; tentative D call: TRBD2 (7 bases). Germline V gene lookup returns CDR1 SQVTM and CDR2 ANQGSEA. Trimming cost V 7 bases and J 6 bases, with 23 bases left between them. CDR3 length: 15 residues. CDR3 loop: CSARERGATGDTQYF. The CDR3 DNA follows: TGCAGCGCCCGTGAACGGGGGGCCACCGGGGATACGCAGTATTTT.

The V and J genes are TRBV5-4 and TRBJ1-5; tentative D call: TRBD1 (5 bases). CDR1 is SGHNT and CDR2 is YYREEE in the germline V gene (reference sequence). There are 14 residues in the CDR3. Trimming left V 0 bases short and J 6 bases short, with 10 bases between. The CDR3 loop reads CASSLAGPGQPQHF. The CDR3, as DNA: TGTGCCAGCAGCTTGGCAGGGCCGGGTCAGCCCCAGCATTTT.

This CDR3 is CASSFGTGGTETQYF. CDR3 nucleotide sequence: TGTGCCAGCAGCTTCGGGACAGGGGGAACGGAGACCCAGTACTTC. This sequence joins TRBV5-5 and TRBJ2-5; TRBD1 aligns across 11 bases. The CDR3 spans 15 residues. Per germline, CDR1 SGHKS and CDR2 YYEKEE (reference sequence). V shed 2 bases and J 5 bases; nucleotides not matched to a gene: 5.

This chain joins TRBV20-1 and TRBJ2-1, with 7 positions matching TRBD2. This CDR3 has 14 residues. Germline CDR1 DFQATT, CDR2 SNEGSKA (reference sequence). With V trimmed by 1 base and J by 2 bases, 2 bases remained unmatched. The DNA for the CDR3 is TGCAGTGCTAGAGGCGGGAGCGCCTACAATGAGCAGTTCTTC. Translated, it gives CSARGGSAYNEQFF.

The rearrangement uses TRBV20-1 and TRBJ1-1; unclear D gene. The CDR3 sequence is 14 residues long. The germline gives CDR1 DFQATT, CDR2 SNEGSKA (reference sequence). V was cut by 5 bases and J by 3 bases, with 16 bases left in between. CDR3 nucleotide sequence: TGCAGTGCTCCGGATCATAAGACTTACACTGAAGCTTTCTTT. This translates into CSAPDHKTYTEAFF.

This clonotype has a handful of counts. This chain connects TRBV20-1 to TRBJ1-1; 8 bases fit TRBD1. The germline CDR1 and CDR2 sequences are DFQATT and SNEGSKA (reference sequence). The length of the CDR3 is 14 residues. V was pared by 7 bases and J by 7 bases, with 14 bases of the junction left unmatched. The DNA of the CDR3 is TGCAGTGGTTTAGCTCTACAGGGGGTATTTGAAGCTTTCTTT. Its protein product is CSGLALQGVFEAFF.

This clonotype was recorded once. An end of the junction differs from the germline gene, which may be a read error. V is TRBV12-3 or TRBV12-4 and J is TRBJ1-2, with D perhaps matching TRBD1 (6 bases). The CDR3 sequence is 14 residues long. The CDR3 bases are TGTGCCAGCAGTGTAGCAGGGGCGCTTTATGGCTACACCTTC. Translation: CASSVAGALYGYTF.

This chain connects TRBV5-1 to TRBJ2-2; TRBD2 matches 7 bases. Germline V gene data show CDR1 as SGHRS and CDR2 as YFSETQ. Losses at the gene ends were 7 bases for V and 9 bases for J; bases not matched to a gene: 12. This CDR3 has 14 residues. CDR3 DNA: TGCGCCAGCGGCCCTAGCGGCCTCTTGCGGGAGCTGTTTTTT. Residues: CASGPSGLLRELFF.